One and the same sample provided the 22 T cell receptor beta chains below, sequenced in a study of T-cell memory formation after mild COVID-19. MiXCR was run by TCRdb on the 5' RACE reads, yielding one entry per CDR3 protein. The table records about 200,000 distinct CDR3 sequences, over 9% of them present only once. Sequencing was done on a sample of PBMCs or a T cell subset sorted from them (not recorded which). These receptors were taken from a young man who had mild COVID-19 (a few samples of this study predate the infection). Cell type and time point are not known.

The V gene is TRBV15, the J gene TRBJ2-3; perhaps TRBD2 as D (6 bases). CDR1 and CDR2 from the germline V gene are LNHNV and YYDKDF (reference sequence). This CDR3 is built from 13 residues. Trimming pared 3 bases from V and 6 bases from J, leaving 10 bases between. In DNA, the CDR3 is TGTGCCACCAGCAGCCATGGGGGGGATACGCAGTATTTT. Translation: CATSSHGGDTQYF.

This clonotype showed up just a few times. V gene TRBV6-5 combines with J gene TRBJ1-3, with 9 bases lining up with TRBD1. Trimming at V came to 8 bases and at J to 0 bases, leaving 5 bases not matched to a gene. Looked up from germline, CDR1 is MNHEY and CDR2 is SVGAGI. The CDR3 spans 15 residues. The CDR3 reads CASARQGDSGNTIYF. Here the CDR3 DNA reads TGTGCCAGCGCTCGACAGGGGGACTCTGGAAACACCATATATTTT.

This clonotype was found a few times. The rearrangement uses TRBV6-5 and TRBJ2-6; 7 bases match TRBD1. Germline assignment: CDR1 MNHEY and CDR2 SVGAGI. This CDR3 spans 19 amino acids. The ends lost 4 bases at V and 4 bases at J; junction bases unmatched: 16. The CDR3, as DNA: TGTGCCAGCAGTTTGTGGACAGGCTCCCTCATGGCCGGGGCCAACGTCCTGACTTTC. Amino acid sequence: CASSLWTGSLMAGANVLTF.

The rearrangement joins TRBV7-2 to TRBJ1-3, with D hard to call. Trimming took 6 bases from V and 0 from J, leaving 15 bases between them. This CDR3 is 16 amino acids long. The germline CDR1 and CDR2 sequences are SGHTA and FQGNSA. The CDR3 region is CASSLSGGSSGNTIYF. The CDR3 coding sequence is TGTGCCAGCAGTCTCTCGGGCGGAAGCTCTGGAAACACCATATATTTT.

The chain recombines TRBV4-2 with TRBJ2-6, with D unresolved. Germline V CDR1 and CDR2: LGHNA, YNFKEQ. The CDR3 sequence is 16 residues long. Trimming removed 0 bases at V and 2 bases at J, with 8 bases between. The CDR3 region is CASSQDPDAGANVLTF. The CDR3, as DNA: TGTGCCAGCAGCCAAGATCCCGACGCTGGGGCCAACGTCCTGACTTTC.

The chain employs TRBV18 and TRBJ2-7; 10 nucleotides agree with TRBD1. After removal of 6 bases from V and 5 bases from J, the junction contained 4 bases not matched to a gene. This CDR3 region has 13 residues. Germline V lookup: CDR1 KGHSH, CDR2 LQKENI. The CDR3 protein is CASSGQGVDEQYF. The CDR3 DNA follows: TGTGCCAGCTCCGGACAGGGGGTCGACGAGCAGTACTTC.

This clonotype has a handful of counts. The chain recombines TRBV12-3 or TRBV12-4 with TRBJ1-5; TRBD1 aligns across 9 bases. V gave up 7 bases and J gave up 7 bases; unmatched junction bases: 5. The CDR3 runs 13 residues. The CDR3 DNA follows: TGTGCCAGCATCCCGGGACAGGGCCAGCCCCAGCATTTT. As protein: CASIPGQGQPQHF.

The chain is built from TRBV28 and TRBJ2-4; 9 bases align to TRBD1. V trimming: 3 bases; J trimming: 8 bases; junction bases outside the gene matches: 5. Germline CDR1 and CDR2: MDHEN and SYDVKM. The CDR3 consists of 14 residues. CDR3 sequence: CASSFGDRVHIQYF. CDR3 nucleotides: TGTGCCAGCAGTTTTGGGGACAGGGTTCACATTCAGTACTTC. The whole variable domain, remainder taken from reference TRBV28 and TRBJ2-4, is DVKVTQSSRYLVKRTGEKVFLECVQDMDHENMFWYRQDPGLGLRLIYFSYDVKMKEKGDIPEGYSVSREKKERFSLILESASTNQTSMYLCASSFGDRVHIQYFGAGTRLSVL.

The chain couples TRBV7-9 to TRBJ1-1; 8 nucleotides line up with TRBD1. The V gene's germline CDR1 is SEHNR and CDR2 FQNEAQ (reference sequence). V lost 3 bases, J lost 0 bases, and 9 bases stayed unmatched. The CDR3 consists of 17 residues. CDR3 nucleotides: TGTGCCAGCAGCTTGAGGACAGGGTCCGATTTGAACACTGAAGCTTTCTTT. Its translation: CASSLRTGSDLNTEAFF.

The rearrangement links TRBV9 to TRBJ2-3; TRBD1 matches 11 bases. This CDR3 has 15 amino acids. Germline trimming cut 0 bases from V and 8 bases from J; bases unmatched to any gene: 5. The germline V gene encodes CDR1 SGDLS and CDR2 YYNGEE. The DNA for the CDR3 is TGTGCCAGCAGCGTAGCTGGGACAGGGGGAGGTACGCAGTATTTT. Its protein is CASSVAGTGGGTQYF. Variable domain in full (rest from reference TRBV9 and TRBJ2-3): DSGVTQTPKHLITATGQRVTLRCSPRSGDLSVYWYQQSLDQGLQFLIQYYNGEERAKGNILERFSAQQFPDLHSELNLSSLELGDSALYFCASSVAGTGGGTQYFGPGTRLTVL.

The V call is TRBV9, the J call TRBJ2-5; D might be TRBD2 (6 bases). Germline V CDR1 and CDR2: SGDLS, YYNGEE. V was clipped by 0 bases and J by 1 base, with 10 bases between them. The CDR3 sequence is 15 residues long. CDR3 sequence: CASSVAAGIQETQYF. The CDR3 nucleotides read TGTGCCAGCAGCGTAGCTGCGGGAATCCAAGAGACCCAGTACTTC.

This clonotype was observed a few times. The chain carries TRBV7-6 and TRBJ1-6; D remains ambiguous. V lost 2 bases to trimming and J lost 8 bases, with 10 bases between them. CDR1 is SGHVS, CDR2 FNYEAQ, per germline. This CDR3 contains 14 residues. The DNA of the CDR3 is TGTGCCAGCAGCTTAAGGAGGTTCGATTCACCCCTCCACTTT. It is translated as CASSLRRFDSPLHF.

This clonotype was detected a few times. The CDR3 loop is CASSTLGRPGYGYTF. The CDR3, as DNA: TGTGCCAGCAGTACGCTGGGGCGACCCGGCTATGGCTACACCTTC. The V and J genes are TRBV6-5 and TRBJ1-2, with a tentative D call TRBD1 (5 bases). V was cut by 5 bases and J by 4 bases, with 17 bases left in between. This CDR3 is 15 amino acids long. Germline V gene lookup returns CDR1 MNHEY and CDR2 SVGAGI.

This clonotype was found many times. The V gene is TRBV19, the J gene TRBJ1-3; tentatively, D is TRBD1 (5 bases). Germline assignment: CDR1 LNHDA and CDR2 SQIVND (reference sequence). The CDR3 covers 14 residues. Trimming took 6 bases from V and 0 from J, leaving 9 bases between them. CDR3 protein: CASRGRRSGNTIYF. The CDR3 nucleotides are TGTGCCAGTAGGGGACGGCGCTCTGGAAACACCATATATTTT.

The chain joins TRBV6-5 to TRBJ2-1; D perhaps matches TRBD1 (6 bases). In germline, CDR1 is MNHEY, CDR2 SVGAGI. The ends were cut back, 0 bases at V and 0 bases at J, with 15 bases in the middle. The CDR3 spans 18 residues. The CDR3 loop reads CASSYSGIGGSSYNEQFF. As DNA, the CDR3 is TGTGCCAGCAGTTACTCTGGTATTGGGGGCAGCTCCTACAATGAGCAGTTCTTC.

The chain joins TRBV2 to TRBJ2-6; TRBD1 is a possible D gene (6 bases). Germline CDR1 and CDR2: SNHLY and FYNNEI. V dropped 5 bases and J dropped 0 bases, with 17 bases sitting between them. The CDR3 has 18 residues. This CDR3 is CASSSRQAIYSGANVLTF. CDR3 DNA sequence: TGTGCCAGCAGTTCCCGACAGGCTATTTACTCTGGGGCCAACGTCCTGACTTTC.

This clonotype was seen ten or more times. The chain joins TRBV5-1 to TRBJ2-3; 10 bases are shared with TRBD1. Germline V CDR1 and CDR2: SGHRS, YFSETQ. The junction had 4 bases not matched to a gene; V was cut back by 4 bases and J by 2 bases. The CDR3 runs 15 residues. The CDR3: CASSHGQGDTDTQYF. The DNA for the CDR3 is TGCGCCAGCAGCCATGGACAGGGGGACACAGATACGCAGTATTTT.

The genes are TRBV7-2 and TRBJ2-1; TRBD2 agrees at 9 bases. CDR1 is SGHTA and CDR2 is FQGNSA in the germline V gene. Trimming cost V 0 bases and J 13 bases; bases outside gene matches: 1. The CDR3 has 12 residues. CDR3 in amino acids: CASSLAGLAQFF. CDR3 coding DNA: TGTGCCAGCAGCTTAGCGGGACTAGCTCAGTTCTTC.

V and J are TRBV5-4 and TRBJ2-5, with TRBD1 matching 7 bases. The V gene end was trimmed by 1 base and the J gene end by 5 bases; junction bases not matched to a gene: 5. Per germline, CDR1 SGHNT and CDR2 YYREEE (reference sequence). The CDR3 is 14 residues long. CDR3 residues: CASSLRGGGETQYF. The CDR3 DNA reads as TGTGCCAGCAGCTTGAGAGGGGGCGGGGAGACCCAGTACTTC.

The chain has TRBV11-2 and TRBJ2-2; 7 bases are shared with TRBD1. V gave up 7 bases and J gave up 5 bases; unmatched junction bases: 7. Looked up from germline, CDR1 is SGHAT and CDR2 is FQNNGV. The CDR3 is 14 amino acids. The CDR3 is CASNEYRGTGELFF. In DNA form, the CDR3 reads TGTGCCAGCAACGAATACAGGGGAACCGGGGAGCTGTTTTTT.

This clonotype has just a few counts. The rearrangement joins TRBV6-5 to TRBJ1-2; 7 bases are shared with TRBD1. The CDR3 totals 13 residues. The trim removed 6 bases at V and 2 bases at J, leaving 3 bases unmatched. Germline V lookup: CDR1 MNHEY, CDR2 SVGAGI. CDR3 sequence: CASRIQGNYGYTF. The CDR3 DNA sequence: TGTGCCAGCAGGATACAGGGGAACTATGGCTACACCTTC.

The V and J genes are TRBV20-1 and TRBJ1-5; 7 bases map to TRBD1. The CDR3 runs to 13 residues. V gave up 5 bases and J gave up 1 base; unmatched junction bases: 2. Per germline, CDR1 DFQATT and CDR2 SNEGSKA (reference sequence). The CDR3 nucleotides are TGCAGTGCTGTACAGGGGAGCAATCAGCCCCAGCATTTT. It specifies CSAVQGSNQPQHF.